These 25 T cell receptor beta chains were sequenced from one sample in a study of response to subunit inactivated influenza vaccine. TCRdb itself ran the RT-PCR reads through MiXCR, one entry per CDR3 protein. The table records hundreds of thousands of distinct CDR3 sequences, around 15% of them present only once. Sequences were derived from PBMCs from blood, sampled about 14 days before vaccination. These TCRs come from a man aged 50 to 59 who received an inactivated influenza vaccine.

A few counts support this clonotype. The chain uses TRBV28 and TRBJ2-7, with D uncertain. CDR1 and CDR2 (germline): MDHEN, SYDVKM. Trimming left V 3 bases short and J 7 bases short, with 16 bases between. This CDR3 comprises 14 residues. The CDR3 DNA reads TGTGCCAGCAGTTTTAGGGCGGCAACTCGGGAGCAGTACTTC. It specifies CASSFRAATREQYF. Full variable domain (rest looked up from reference TRBV28 and TRBJ2-7): DVKVTQSSRYLVKRTGEKVFLECVQDMDHENMFWYRQDPGLGLRLIYFSYDVKMKEKGDIPEGYSVSREKKERFSLILESASTNQTSMYLCASSFRAATREQYFGPGTRLTVT.

V and J are TRBV24-1 and TRBJ2-1, with a weak D call TRBD2 (5 bases). CDR3 length: 15 residues. Germline lookup yields CDR1 KGHDR and CDR2 SFDVKD. Deletions cut 4 bases from V and 9 bases from J, with 18 bases between. Here the CDR3 DNA reads TGTGCCACCAGTGACCGCTCCCGGGGTAACATTGAGCAGTTCTTC. This gives the protein CATSDRSRGNIEQFF.

This clonotype was seen a handful of times. This chain joins TRBV5-1 and TRBJ2-4, with 9 bases lining up with TRBD1. The germline V gene encodes CDR1 SGHRS and CDR2 YFSETQ. J gave up 8 bases and V 4 bases, and 7 bases lay outside the gene matches. CDR3 length: 14 amino acids. The CDR3 DNA sequence: TGCGCCAGCAGCCCCGGGACAGGGTGGGACATTCAGTACTTC. This encodes CASSPGTGWDIQYF.

The rearrangement uses TRBV28 and TRBJ2-7; 10 nucleotides align to TRBD2. The V and J ends lost 6 bases and 5 bases, in that order; junction bases with no gene match: 7. The CDR3 has 14 amino acids. Germline CDR1 MDHEN, CDR2 SYDVKM. The CDR3, as DNA: TGTGCCAGCAGGCAGCTAGCGGGAGTCCACGAGCAGTACTTC. This encodes CASRQLAGVHEQYF.

V gene TRBV28 combines with J gene TRBJ2-5; possibly TRBD2 for D (6 bases). V was clipped by 3 bases and J by 4 bases, with 12 bases between them. The CDR3 consists of 14 residues. Germline V gives CDR1 MDHEN, CDR2 SYDVKM. This chain's CDR3 is CASSFLASRETQYF. CDR3 nucleotides: TGTGCCAGCAGTTTTCTAGCGAGTCGAGAGACCCAGTACTTC.

This clonotype has a handful of counts. CDR3 DNA: TGTGCCAGCTCACGAAGACCGGGAGAGGGACTAGCGGGAGACTTCCTCTCCTACGAGCAGTACTTC. Translation: CASSRRPGEGLAGDFLSYEQYF. The genes are TRBV18 and TRBJ2-7, with 14 positions matching TRBD2. Germline V gene sequence: CDR1 KGHSH, CDR2 LQKENI. V lost 4 bases to trimming and J lost 0 bases; unmatched junction nucleotides: 20. This CDR3 is 22 amino acids long.

The chain joins TRBV29-1 to TRBJ2-3, with D perhaps matching TRBD2 (5 bases). Germline lookup yields CDR1 SQVTM and CDR2 ANQGSEA. The CDR3 extends over 12 amino acids. The V and J ends lost 5 bases and 2 bases respectively, with 8 bases between them. In nucleotides, the CDR3 is TGCAGCGTTTGTAGCGACACAGATACGCAGTATTTT. Translated, it gives CSVCSDTDTQYF.

The V and J genes are TRBV29-1 and TRBJ2-1; the match to TRBD2 covers 7 bases. V lost 7 bases to trimming and J lost 4 bases; unmatched junction nucleotides: 16. The germline CDR1 and CDR2 sequences are SQVTM and ANQGSEA. This CDR3 region has 16 residues. CDR3 nucleotide sequence: TGCAGCGGGATGGGGGGGAACCAGCTAGCTTACAATGAGCAGTTCTTC. This sequence encodes CSGMGGNQLAYNEQFF.

This clonotype was recorded a few times. V gene TRBV5-1 combines with J gene TRBJ2-7, with D possibly called TRBD1 or TRBD2 (5 bases each). The CDR3 contains 15 residues. Trimming took off 4 bases at V and 5 bases at J, with 19 bases between the two ends. Looked up from germline, CDR1 is SGHRS and CDR2 is YFSETQ. For the CDR3, the DNA is TGCGCCAGCAGCACAACCGGGACCAAGTTCGACGAGCAGTACTTC. Protein: CASSTTGTKFDEQYF.

This clonotype was recorded many times. At one end, the junction sequence differs from germline, possibly due to a read error. This chain's CDR3 is CASSLVPGRGNNEQFF. In DNA form, the CDR3 reads TGTGCTAGCAGCTTAGTGCCAGGGCGGGGAAACAATGAGCAGTTCTTC. The chain carries TRBV7-7 and TRBJ2-1; D perhaps matches TRBD2 (6 bases). This CDR3 is built from 16 residues. Germline CDR1 and CDR2: SSHAT and FNYEAQ (reference sequence).

This clonotype was found a few times. The chain joins TRBV20-1 to TRBJ1-4, with 7 bases aligning to TRBD1. This CDR3 spans 14 amino acids. V trimming: 2 bases; J trimming: 7 bases; junction bases outside the gene matches: 7. CDR1 DFQATT and CDR2 SNEGSKA come from the germline V gene (reference sequence). CDR3 protein: CSARFTGVGEKLFF. The CDR3 coding sequence is TGCAGTGCTAGATTTACAGGGGTTGGTGAAAAACTGTTTTTT.

The rearrangement links TRBV5-6 to TRBJ2-3; TRBD2 matches 14 bases. Germline loops: CDR1 SGHDT, CDR2 YYEEEE. This CDR3 has 15 residues. Trimming cost V 3 bases and J 5 bases; bases outside gene matches: 2. The CDR3: CASSSGTSGRDTQYF. The DNA of the CDR3 is TGTGCCAGCAGCTCGGGGACTAGCGGGAGAGATACGCAGTATTTT.

The chain has TRBV20-1 and TRBJ1-2, with 7 bases identical to TRBD1. This CDR3 has 15 amino acids. CDR1 is DFQATT and CDR2 is SNEGSKA in the germline V gene (reference sequence). The junction had 8 bases not matched to a gene; V was cut back by 4 bases and J by 0 bases. This CDR3 is CSAIPTGQANYGYTF. The CDR3 DNA reads TGCAGTGCTATCCCTACAGGACAGGCTAACTATGGCTACACCTTC.

This clonotype was detected a few times. The V call is TRBV9, the J call TRBJ2-7; 7 positions agree with TRBD1. Germline trimming cut 4 bases from V and 6 bases from J; bases unmatched to any gene: 7. This CDR3 has 13 amino acids. In germline, CDR1 is SGDLS, CDR2 YYNGEE. The CDR3 nucleotides are TGTGCCAGCAGCCCAAGGGACAGCTTCGAGCAGTACTTC. This sequence encodes CASSPRDSFEQYF.

This clonotype was observed a handful of times. The genes are TRBV5-1 and TRBJ2-5; no clear D gene. V lost 4 bases and J lost 3, with 13 bases in between. Germline CDR1 is SGHRS and CDR2 is YFSETQ. There are 14 residues in the CDR3. CDR3 sequence: CASSPPAGKETQYF. CDR3 nucleotide sequence: TGCGCCAGCAGCCCCCCGGCTGGAAAAGAGACCCAGTACTTC.

CDR3 loop: CASRVYNEQFF. CDR3 coding DNA: TGTGCCAGCAGAGTCTACAATGAGCAGTTCTTC. The chain joins TRBV2 to TRBJ2-1; D is undetermined. Germline V gene sequence: CDR1 SNHLY, CDR2 FYNNEI. This CDR3 has 11 amino acids. V lost 6 bases and J 3 bases, leaving 3 bases between the germline ends.

This clonotype showed up just a few times. The rearrangement uses TRBV4-3 and TRBJ2-3, with a weak D call TRBD1 (5 bases). This CDR3 has 16 amino acids. The germline V gene has CDR1 LGHNA and CDR2 YSLEER. The V and J ends lost 0 bases and 2 bases respectively, with 12 bases between them. The CDR3 protein is CASSQDLQDVTDTQYF. As DNA, the CDR3 is TGCGCCAGCAGCCAAGATTTACAGGACGTCACAGATACGCAGTATTTT.

This clonotype was recorded a few times. This chain joins TRBV20-1 and TRBJ2-5; 9 positions match TRBD2. CDR1 is DFQATT and CDR2 is SNEGSKA in the germline V gene (reference sequence). V lost 7 bases and J lost 5; bases outside the gene matches: 5. The CDR3 sequence is 12 residues long. The CDR3 spells CSVGGGAETQYF. The CDR3 DNA reads as TGCAGTGTTGGCGGGGGGGCGGAGACCCAGTACTTC.

This clonotype was counted a few times. The genes are TRBV4-2 and TRBJ2-1, with D perhaps matching TRBD1 (5 bases). The CDR3 extends over 15 amino acids. V was cut by 1 base and J by 7 bases, with 14 bases left in between. Looked up from germline, CDR1 is LGHNA and CDR2 is YNFKEQ. In nucleotides, the CDR3 is TGTGCCAGCAGCCAAGGGTCCAGGGTTGAAAATGAGCAGTTCTTC. It encodes CASSQGSRVENEQFF.

In its sample, this clonotype was seen a few times. This sequence joins TRBV28 and TRBJ2-1, with 8 positions matching TRBD2. This CDR3 has 16 amino acids. Germline V CDR1 and CDR2: MDHEN, SYDVKM. Trimming took 4 bases from V and 3 from J; bases not matched to a gene: 8. CDR3 region: CASSSLGGRYYNEQFF. The DNA for the CDR3 is TGTGCCAGCAGTTCTCTCGGCGGGAGGTACTACAATGAGCAGTTCTTC.

This clonotype occurred many times. The V and J genes are TRBV7-2 and TRBJ2-7; D not resolved. Germline lookup yields CDR1 SGHTA and CDR2 FQGNSA. V lost 1 base and J 4 bases, leaving 8 bases between the germline ends. The CDR3 runs to 13 residues. The CDR3, as DNA: TGTGCCAGCAGCTTAGTACAGAATTACGAGCAGTACTTC. This gives the protein CASSLVQNYEQYF.

This clonotype was observed a handful of times. The rearrangement uses TRBV5-1 and TRBJ1-1; the D is unclear. V lost 3 bases and J lost 0, with 9 bases in between. The CDR3 loop spans 14 amino acids. Germline-derived CDR1 and CDR2 are SGHRS and YFSETQ. The CDR3 region has the DNA TGCGCCAGCAGCTCGGAGTTCATGAACACTGAAGCTTTCTTT. Protein sequence: CASSSEFMNTEAFF.

J is TRBJ1-2 and V is TRBV5-1, with 10 bases aligning to TRBD1. V lost 1 base to trimming and J lost 6 bases; unmatched junction nucleotides: 6. This CDR3 spans 15 amino acids. The germline gives CDR1 SGHRS, CDR2 YFSETQ. CDR3 sequence: CASSLRVGTGDGYTF. The CDR3 DNA sequence: TGCGCCAGCAGCTTGAGGGTTGGGACAGGGGATGGCTACACCTTC.

In this sample, this clonotype turned up a few times. The chain carries TRBV4-1 and TRBJ2-3; TRBD1 aligns across 9 bases. The CDR3 consists of 15 residues. The ends lost 5 bases at V and 1 base at J; junction bases unmatched: 4. CDR1 is MGHRA, CDR2 YSYEKL, per germline. Written as DNA, the CDR3 is TGCGCCAGCAGCTACCGGGACAGGGGCACAGATACGCAGTATTTT. Translation gives CASSYRDRGTDTQYF.

The chain is built from TRBV7-9 and TRBJ1-5; D gene ambiguous. This CDR3 comprises 14 residues. V was cut by 6 bases and J by 2 bases, with 11 bases left in between. Germline V gene data show CDR1 as SEHNR and CDR2 as FQNEAQ (reference sequence). This CDR3 reads CASSYGLGNQPQHF. The CDR3 region has the DNA TGTGCCAGCAGTTACGGGTTGGGCAATCAGCCCCAGCATTTT.